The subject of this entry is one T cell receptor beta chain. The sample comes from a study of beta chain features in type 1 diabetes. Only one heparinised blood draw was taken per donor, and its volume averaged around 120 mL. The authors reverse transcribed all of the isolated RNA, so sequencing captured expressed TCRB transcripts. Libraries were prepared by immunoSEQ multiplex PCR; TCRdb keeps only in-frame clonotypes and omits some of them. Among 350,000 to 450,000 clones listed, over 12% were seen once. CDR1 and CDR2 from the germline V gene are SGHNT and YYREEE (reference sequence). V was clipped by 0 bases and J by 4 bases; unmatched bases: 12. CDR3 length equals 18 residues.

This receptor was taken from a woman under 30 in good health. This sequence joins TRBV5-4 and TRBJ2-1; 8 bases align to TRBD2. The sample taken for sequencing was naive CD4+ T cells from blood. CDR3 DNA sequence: TGTGCCAGCAGCTTGGCCAGGGTCAGCGGGAGTTTTTACAATGAGCAGTTCTTC. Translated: CASSLARVSGSFYNEQFF.